The 10 T cell receptor beta chains reported below all come from one sample, sequenced in a study of cytomegalovirus exposure and HLA in healthy donors. This PCR relied on a set of 60 Vbeta primers and 13 Jbeta primers. Libraries were prepared by immunoSEQ multiplex PCR; TCRdb keeps only in-frame clonotypes and omits some of them. The data show 100,000 to 150,000 clones, just over 65% seen once. The sample taken for sequencing was PBMCs. These receptors originate from a man aged 18 to 30 in good health and CMV-seronegative.

This chain connects TRBV5-1 to TRBJ2-1; 8 bases fit TRBD2. This CDR3 contains 15 residues. The V segment lost 4 bases and the J segment 0 bases; nucleotides outside the gene matches: 3. Germline CDR1 reads SGHRS; CDR2 reads YFSETQ. The CDR3 reads CASSEGTSSYNEQFF. The DNA for the CDR3 is TGCGCCAGCAGCGAGGGGACTAGCTCCTACAATGAGCAGTTCTTC.

This clone was picked up a small number of times. This chain joins TRBV5-1 and TRBJ2-7; 9 bases fit TRBD2. Germline V gene lookup returns CDR1 SGHRS and CDR2 YFSETQ. The CDR3 runs 16 residues. The V gene end was trimmed by 1 base and the J gene end by 0 bases; junction bases not matched to a gene: 5. CDR3 nucleotide sequence: TGCGCCAGCAGCTTGTATAGCGGGAGTTACTCCTACGAGCAGTACTTC. Encoded protein: CASSLYSGSYSYEQYF.

The chain carries TRBV30 and TRBJ1-2; no clear D. The V end lost 4 bases, the J end lost 14 bases, and 20 bases lay between the germline ends. The CDR3 runs to 12 residues. Germline lookup yields CDR1 GTSNPN and CDR2 SVGIG (reference sequence). The CDR3 protein is CAWIGRRTGQTF. In nucleotides, the CDR3 is TGTGCCTGGATAGGGAGGAGGACGGGCCAGACCTTC.

The rearrangement joins TRBV28 to TRBJ2-2; D ambiguous. This CDR3 has 13 amino acids. V dropped 6 bases and J dropped 4 bases, with 9 bases sitting between them. From germline, CDR1 is MDHEN and CDR2 SYDVKM. CDR3 in DNA: TGTGCCAGCAGCCCCCCCGGCACCGGGGAGCTGTTTTTT. Protein: CASSPPGTGELFF.

This chain connects TRBV28 to TRBJ2-7, with TRBD1 matching 9 bases. The CDR3 is 14 residues long. Germline trimming cut 5 bases from V and 3 bases from J; bases unmatched to any gene: 5. CDR1 MDHEN and CDR2 SYDVKM come from the germline V gene. The CDR3 loop reads CASSLGGQGYEQYF. The CDR3 DNA sequence: TGTGCCAGCAGTCTGGGGGGACAGGGCTACGAGCAGTACTTC.

The chain carries TRBV15 and TRBJ2-1; D perhaps matches TRBD2 (5 bases). V was pared by 1 base and J by 8 bases, with 9 bases between. This CDR3 is built from 13 residues. The V gene's germline CDR1 is LNHNV and CDR2 YYDKDF (reference sequence). In nucleotides, the CDR3 is TGTGCCACCAGCAGAGTACGAGGGCATGAGCAGTTCTTC. It yields the protein CATSRVRGHEQFF.

This clone was seen a handful of times. J is TRBJ1-5 and V is TRBV10-3; 7 bases map to TRBD1. CDR3 length equals 20 residues. Looked up from germline, CDR1 is ENHRY and CDR2 is SYGVKD. The junction had 16 bases not matched to a gene; V was cut back by 2 bases and J by 0 bases. The CDR3 DNA reads TGTGCCATCAGTGAGCAATACCCGGGACAGCGCGCCTATAGCAATCAGCCCCAGCATTTT. Its translation is CAISEQYPGQRAYSNQPQHF.

V usage is TRBV29-1 and J usage is TRBJ2-1; 8 bases agree with TRBD2. The CDR3 contains 16 residues. V shed 0 bases, J shed 7 bases, and the junction held 11 bases outside the gene matches. The V gene's germline CDR1 is SQVTM and CDR2 ANQGSEA. The CDR3: CSVEDPGRALANEQFF. CDR3 coding DNA: TGCAGCGTTGAAGACCCCGGGAGGGCCCTGGCGAATGAGCAGTTCTTC.

CDR3 sequence (DNA): TGTGCCAGCAGCTTAGTCGGACAGGGGGCCGACGAGCAGTACTTC. Translation gives CASSLVGQGADEQYF. The V call is TRBV7-9, the J call TRBJ2-7, with 11 bases fitting TRBD1. The germline V gene encodes CDR1 SEHNR and CDR2 FQNEAQ (reference sequence). CDR3 length: 15 residues. With V trimmed by 1 base and J by 5 bases, 4 bases remained unmatched.

The chain has TRBV5-1 and TRBJ1-2; D might be TRBD1 (6 bases). The V and J ends lost 2 bases and 2 bases respectively, with 13 bases between them. Germline V gene lookup returns CDR1 SGHRS and CDR2 YFSETQ. The CDR3 covers 15 residues. CDR3 in amino acids: CASSLTGWDNYGYTF. CDR3 nucleotides: TGCGCCAGCAGCTTAACAGGGTGGGACAACTATGGCTACACCTTC.